This note documents a single T cell receptor beta chain sequence. CDR3 length: 13 residues. In germline, CDR1 is SQVTM, CDR2 ANQGSEA. V lost 4 bases, J lost 7 bases, and 9 bases stayed unmatched. Per sorted-subset replicate PCR, input was approximately 0.2 ug DNA, representing around 28,000 T cell genomes. Profiled with immunoSEQ multiplex PCR; TCRdb holds only in-frame clones, not every one. Altogether 600,000 to 700,000 clones are present, 73% being singletons, with the ten largest covering around 1.8%. This entry belongs to a study of shared clonotypes between healthy human individuals. All of the donors resided in Nashville, Tennessee, and each was a Caucasian adult. The study separated CD4+ cells into CD45RA+ naive and CD45RA-negative memory subsets.

What was sequenced was memory CD4+ T cells sorted from blood. The subset: CD45RA-negative fraction. The rearrangement links TRBV29-1 to TRBJ2-7; TRBD1 aligns across 8 bases. The receptor was isolated from a woman younger than 45 in good health. CDR3 region: CSVAQGAWDEQYF. The DNA for the CDR3 is TGCAGCGTTGCCCAGGGGGCATGGGATGAGCAGTACTTC.